This T cell receptor (beta chain) was identified in a study of shared clonotypes between healthy human individuals. Some clones are missing from TCRdb's copy, which holds only in-frame ones; the method was immunoSEQ multiplex PCR. Among about 700,000 clones listed, 90% to 95% were seen once. Trimming cost V 0 bases and J 2 bases, with 13 bases left between them. CDR1 is SGHRS, CDR2 YFSETQ, per germline. CDR3 length: 16 residues. CD45RO-negative, CCR7-selected cells formed the naive CD8 fraction, which excluded terminally differentiated effector memory CD45RA+ cells. The chain is built from TRBV5-1 and TRBJ2-3; D might be TRBD1 (5 bases). The receptor comes from a man aged 25-45 years in good health. The sample was naive CD8+ T cells sorted from blood. The CDR3 loop reads CASSLASATATDTQYF. The CDR3 DNA is TGCGCCAGCAGCTTGGCCTCGGCGACAGCCACAGATACGCAGTATTTT.